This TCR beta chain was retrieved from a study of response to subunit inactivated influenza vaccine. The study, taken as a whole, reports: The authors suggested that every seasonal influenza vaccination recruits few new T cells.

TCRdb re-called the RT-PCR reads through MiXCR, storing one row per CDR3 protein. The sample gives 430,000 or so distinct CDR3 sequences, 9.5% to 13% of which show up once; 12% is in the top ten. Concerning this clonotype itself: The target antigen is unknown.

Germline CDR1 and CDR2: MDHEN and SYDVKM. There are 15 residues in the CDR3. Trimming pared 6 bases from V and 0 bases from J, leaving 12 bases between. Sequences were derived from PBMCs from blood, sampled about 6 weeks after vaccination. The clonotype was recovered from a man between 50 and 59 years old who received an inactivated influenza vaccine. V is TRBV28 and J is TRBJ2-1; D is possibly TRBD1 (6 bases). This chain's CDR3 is CASSPPGDSYNEQFF. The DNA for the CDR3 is TGTGCCAGCAGCCCCCCAGGGGACTCCTACAATGAGCAGTTCTTC.